The following is a TCR beta chain sequence with its context. The sample originates from a study of blood T cell repertoires in COVID-19. In the authors' methods: Estimation of nucleated cell counts was performed using reference gene primer amplification. Sequenced by immunoSEQ multiplex PCR; TCRdb stores in-frame clones only, minus some. That table gives V, J and clone size, and the DNA gave D and trimming. Of 250,000 to 350,000 clones in the sample, approximately 90% are singletons; the top ten hold approximately 2.2%. The length of the CDR3 is 12 residues. V shed 5 bases and J shed 3 bases, with 8 bases lying between them. Per the germline V gene, CDR1 is SGHRS and CDR2 is YFSETQ.

The clonotype was recovered from a man between 18 and 29 years old with active or convalescent COVID-19. The chain combines TRBV5-1 with TRBJ1-1; D gene unclear. Material: peripheral blood. Here the CDR3 DNA reads TGCGCCAGCAGAAATGGGCACACTGAAGCTTTCTTT. Encoded protein: CASRNGHTEAFF.